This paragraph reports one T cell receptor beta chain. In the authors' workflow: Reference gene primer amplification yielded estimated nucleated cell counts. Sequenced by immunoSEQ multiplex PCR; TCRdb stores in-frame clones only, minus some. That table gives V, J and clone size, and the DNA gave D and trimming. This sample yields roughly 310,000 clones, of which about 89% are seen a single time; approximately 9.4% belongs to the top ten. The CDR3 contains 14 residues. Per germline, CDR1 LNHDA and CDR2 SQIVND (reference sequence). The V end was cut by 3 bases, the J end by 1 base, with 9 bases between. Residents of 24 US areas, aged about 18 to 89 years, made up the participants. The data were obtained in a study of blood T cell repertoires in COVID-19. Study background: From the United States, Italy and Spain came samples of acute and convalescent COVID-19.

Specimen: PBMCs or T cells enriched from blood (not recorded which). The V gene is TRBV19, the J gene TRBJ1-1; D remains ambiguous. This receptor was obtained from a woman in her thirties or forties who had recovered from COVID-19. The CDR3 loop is CASSMAGANTEAFF. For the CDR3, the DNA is TGTGCCAGTAGTATGGCAGGTGCGAACACTGAAGCTTTCTTT. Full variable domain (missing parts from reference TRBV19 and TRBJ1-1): DGGITQSPKYLFRKEGQNVTLSCEQNLNHDAMYWYRQDPGQGLRLIYYSQIVNDFQKGDIAEGYSVSREKKESFPLTVTSAQKNPTAFYLCASSMAGANTEAFFGQGTRLTVV.